This entry lists 31 T cell receptor beta chains sequenced from one sample in a study of CD4 T cells in relation to SARS-CoV-2 and coronaviruses. Data came from immunoSEQ multiplex PCR; TCRdb stores just in-frame clones and leaves some out. The data contain about 65,000 clones, about nine tenths of them singletons. CD4+ T cells from unexposed donors were obtained before the COVID-19 pandemic (2011-2018). The sequenced sample consisted of memory CD4+ T cells from PBMCs. The receptor set was obtained from a human donor in good health.

CDR3 coding DNA: TGTGCCAGCAGCCCGGGGGGGGGCAGGTACACCGGGGAGCTGTTTTTT. This codes for CASSPGGGRYTGELFF. The V gene is TRBV5-4, the J gene TRBJ2-2; 8 nucleotides line up with TRBD2. The CDR3 is made up of 16 amino acids. From germline, CDR1 is SGHNT and CDR2 YYREEE (reference sequence). V was clipped by 4 bases and J by 3 bases; unmatched bases: 8.

This chain joins TRBV19 and TRBJ2-3; 9 bases align to TRBD2. After removal of 1 base from V and 3 bases from J, the junction contained 2 bases not matched to a gene. Looked up from germline, CDR1 is LNHDA and CDR2 is SQIVND (reference sequence). The CDR3 is 15 amino acids. For the CDR3, the DNA is TGTGCCAGTAGTATAGGCGGGAGGGAAACAGATACGCAGTATTTT. It encodes CASSIGGRETDTQYF.

CDR3 in DNA: TGTGCCAGCTCCCGGGGGGGACAGAGGACAGATACGCAGTATTTT. This translates into CASSRGGQRTDTQYF. The genes are TRBV18 and TRBJ2-3; possible D gene TRBD2, 8 bases. V lost 6 bases and J 3 bases, leaving 16 bases between the germline ends. CDR1 is KGHSH, CDR2 LQKENI, per germline. CDR3 length: 15 residues.

This chain uses TRBV5-4 with TRBJ2-6, with 7 bases that match TRBD1. The germline V gene encodes CDR1 SGHNT and CDR2 YYREEE (reference sequence). V was clipped by 6 bases and J by 0 bases; unmatched bases: 6. The CDR3 is 16 amino acids. For the CDR3, the DNA is TGTGCCAGCACCAGGGGGTCGAGCTCTGGGGCCAACGTCCTGACTTTC. This encodes CASTRGSSSGANVLTF.

The chain uses TRBV30 and TRBJ2-1; 7 nucleotides match TRBD2. The CDR3 length is 15 residues. The germline gives CDR1 GTSNPN, CDR2 SVGIG (reference sequence). After removal of 8 bases from V and 5 bases from J, the junction contained 15 bases not matched to a gene. CDR3 protein: CATSRELALNNEQFF. As DNA, the CDR3 is TGTGCCACCTCTCGTGAACTAGCGCTCAACAATGAGCAGTTCTTC.

On this clone itself: The same CDR3 can be traced to other DNA sequences in this sample. V gene TRBV5-1 combines with J gene TRBJ1-6; 9 nucleotides align to TRBD1. CDR3 length equals 14 residues. Losses at the gene ends were 3 bases for V and 10 bases for J; bases not matched to a gene: 5. CDR1 is SGHRS, CDR2 YFSETQ, per germline. In DNA, the CDR3 is TGCGCCAGCAGCTCGGGACAGGGCGGATCACCCCTCCACTTT. This codes for CASSSGQGGSPLHF.

This chain links TRBV18 with TRBJ2-3, with 9 bases aligning to TRBD2. Per germline, CDR1 KGHSH and CDR2 LQKENI. V dropped 2 bases and J dropped 0; count of bases not matched to a gene: 0. The CDR3 is made up of 15 amino acids. This CDR3 is CASSPTSGSTDTQYF. DNA for the CDR3: TGTGCCAGCTCACCAACTAGCGGGAGCACAGATACGCAGTATTTT.

This clone was seen more than once but under ten times. The genes are TRBV24-1 and TRBJ1-5; weak D call: TRBD1 (6 bases). This CDR3 spans 12 amino acids. Looked up from germline, CDR1 is KGHDR and CDR2 is SFDVKD. The ends were cut back, 5 bases at V and 15 bases at J, with 16 bases in the middle. The CDR3 loop is CATSVGDRKMHF. The CDR3 DNA reads as TGTGCCACCAGTGTGGGAGACAGGAAAATGCATTTT.

The rearrangement links TRBV29-1 to TRBJ2-1; possible D gene TRBD2, 6 bases. The CDR3 has 15 amino acids. V lost 2 bases to trimming and J lost 1 base, with 12 bases between them. Germline CDR1 is SQVTM and CDR2 is ANQGSEA. The CDR3 DNA follows: TGCAGCGTTGAACGCAGGACTACATCCTACAATGAGCAGTTCTTC. Translated: CSVERRTTSYNEQFF.

This clone was detected only once. The V call is TRBV18, the J call TRBJ1-5; maybe TRBD1 (5 bases). CDR1 and CDR2 (germline): KGHSH, LQKENI. The CDR3 spans 13 residues. Deletions cut 3 bases from V and 3 bases from J, with 6 bases between. The CDR3 reads CASSPGPNQPQHF. The CDR3 nucleotides read TGTGCCAGCTCACCGGGACCCAATCAGCCCCAGCATTTT.

The V and J genes are TRBV9 and TRBJ2-3; D may be TRBD1 (5 bases). V was clipped by 4 bases and J by 4 bases, with 10 bases between them. The V gene's germline CDR1 is SGDLS and CDR2 YYNGEE. There are 13 residues in the CDR3. The CDR3 region is CASSTQGPDTQYF. CDR3 DNA sequence: TGTGCCAGCAGCACGCAGGGCCCAGATACGCAGTATTTT.

The V and J genes are TRBV7-9 and TRBJ1-3; 7 bases agree with TRBD1. V trimming: 5 bases; J trimming: 0 bases; junction bases outside the gene matches: 10. CDR3 length: 17 amino acids. CDR1 is SEHNR and CDR2 is FQNEAQ in the germline V gene (reference sequence). CDR3 in DNA: TGTGCCAGCAGCCGACCGGGACAGTCGTCCTCTGGAAACACCATATATTTT. Its translation is CASSRPGQSSSGNTIYF.

V gene TRBV5-5 combines with J gene TRBJ2-7; TRBD1 aligns across 7 bases. The junction had 2 bases not matched to a gene; V was cut back by 4 bases and J by 1 base. This CDR3 is 13 amino acids long. Germline V gene data show CDR1 as SGHKS and CDR2 as YYEKEE (reference sequence). The CDR3 nucleotides are TGTGCCAGCAGCCCGGGACAGTCCTACGAGCAGTACTTC. This sequence encodes CASSPGQSYEQYF.

This chain links TRBV9 with TRBJ2-5; D remains unclear. Trimming cost V 0 bases and J 5 bases, with 11 bases left between them. Germline-derived CDR1 and CDR2 are SGDLS and YYNGEE. The CDR3 spans 14 residues. This CDR3 reads CASSVEVVGETQYF. The CDR3 region has the DNA TGTGCCAGCAGCGTAGAGGTCGTAGGGGAGACCCAGTACTTC.

The V gene is TRBV10-3, the J gene TRBJ1-5; weak D call: TRBD1 (5 bases). Per germline, CDR1 ENHRY and CDR2 SYGVKD. Trimming stripped 2 bases from V and 2 bases from J, with 13 bases between. The CDR3 sequence is 16 residues long. CDR3 sequence reads: CAISEPGRGGNQPQHF. The CDR3 nucleotides are TGTGCCATCAGTGAGCCAGGGAGGGGAGGCAATCAGCCCCAGCATTTT.

The table lists this clone with a few counts. The genes are TRBV18 and TRBJ1-5; 8 bases fit TRBD1. V lost 5 bases, J lost 6 bases, and 6 bases stayed unmatched. The CDR3 loop spans 14 amino acids. Germline CDR1 reads KGHSH; CDR2 reads LQKENI. Here the CDR3 reads CASSGQGVSQPQHF. CDR3 in DNA: TGTGCCAGCTCAGGACAGGGCGTGAGTCAGCCCCAGCATTTT. The whole variable domain, remainder taken from reference TRBV18 and TRBJ1-5, is NAGVMQNPRHLVRRRGQEARLRCSPMKGHSHVYWYRQLPEEGLKFMVYLQKENIIDESGMPKERFSAEFPKEGPSILRIQQVVRGDSAAYFCASSGQGVSQPQHFGDGTRLSIL.

This clone was seen just once. The V and J genes are TRBV19 and TRBJ2-1; D is undetermined. The CDR3 has 13 residues. Germline assignment: CDR1 LNHDA and CDR2 SQIVND (reference sequence). Trimming took off 4 bases at V and 9 bases at J, with 13 bases between the two ends. The CDR3 DNA reads as TGTGCCAGTAGTAGTACAGCATCAGGTGAGCAGTTCTTC. Its protein is CASSSTASGEQFF.

The CDR3 DNA sequence: TGCGCCAGCAGCTATGGACAGGGGATTTTAAACGAGCAGTACTTC. Encoded protein: CASSYGQGILNEQYF. The chain couples TRBV5-1 to TRBJ2-7; 9 bases match TRBD1. The germline V gene encodes CDR1 SGHRS and CDR2 YFSETQ. J lost 5 bases, V lost 3 bases, and 9 bases had no gene match. This CDR3 is 15 amino acids long.

The CDR3 loop is CSVASSDTSRTNEKLFF. In nucleotides, the CDR3 is TGCAGCGTCGCGTCCTCGGACACCTCCCGAACTAATGAAAAACTGTTTTTT. The chain recombines TRBV29-1 with TRBJ1-4; maybe TRBD1 (5 bases). V was clipped by 6 bases and J by 1 base, with 21 bases between them. The V gene's germline CDR1 is SQVTM and CDR2 ANQGSEA. The CDR3 runs to 17 residues.

The chain links TRBV29-1 to TRBJ2-3, with a weak D call TRBD1 (5 bases). CDR3 length: 14 amino acids. Looked up from germline, CDR1 is SQVTM and CDR2 is ANQGSEA. Deletions cut 0 bases from V and 2 bases from J, with 9 bases between. In DNA form, the CDR3 reads TGCAGCGTTGAAGACGACAGCCACACAGATACGCAGTATTTT. Protein product: CSVEDDSHTDTQYF.

This clone was seen a handful of times. The chain joins TRBV6-5 to TRBJ2-7; D might be TRBD1 (5 bases). V was clipped by 6 bases and J by 0 bases, with 15 bases between them. The CDR3 length is 15 residues. CDR1 and CDR2 from the germline V gene are MNHEY and SVGAGI. The CDR3 DNA reads TGTGCCAGCAGGTATGACAGCTTGAGCTCCTACGAGCAGTACTTC. Protein sequence: CASRYDSLSSYEQYF.

V and J are TRBV20-1 and TRBJ2-1; D not resolved. CDR3 length: 11 amino acids. The V end was cut by 7 bases, the J end by 1 base, with 5 bases between. Germline CDR1 and CDR2: DFQATT and SNEGSKA (reference sequence). The CDR3 region has the DNA TGCAGTGAAGAGTCCTACAATGAGCAGTTCTTC. This sequence encodes CSEESYNEQFF.

This chain uses TRBV18 with TRBJ2-2; TRBD2 agrees at 11 bases. From germline, CDR1 is KGHSH and CDR2 LQKENI. Germline trimming cut 2 bases from V and 0 bases from J; bases unmatched to any gene: 5. This CDR3 has 18 residues. The CDR3 sequence is CASSPSASGGPNTGELFF. The DNA for the CDR3 is TGTGCCAGCTCACCATCGGCTAGCGGGGGGCCGAACACCGGGGAGCTGTTTTTT.

The V and J genes are TRBV9 and TRBJ1-1; D possibly corresponds to TRBD1 (5 bases). V lost 0 bases to trimming and J lost 4 bases, with 13 bases between them. The germline gives CDR1 SGDLS, CDR2 YYNGEE. The CDR3 sequence is 15 residues long. The CDR3 DNA follows: TGTGCCAGCAGCGTAGACCACAGGTGGAGCACTGAAGCTTTCTTT. Its translation: CASSVDHRWSTEAFF. The full variable domain, its missing parts supplied by reference TRBV9 and TRBJ1-1, is DSGVTQTPKHLITATGQRVTLRCSPRSGDLSVYWYQQSLDQGLQFLIQYYNGEERAKGNILERFSAQQFPDLHSELNLSSLELGDSALYFCASSVDHRWSTEAFFGQGTRLTVV.

On this clone: A read error may account for a junction end that differs from germline. The chain joins TRBV2 to TRBJ2-7; 7 bases line up with TRBD2. The germline V gene has CDR1 SNHLY and CDR2 FYNNEI. The CDR3 contains 16 residues. CDR3 bases: TGTGCCAGCAGAGAAGCGGGGCGGGTAAGCTCCTACGAGCAGTACTTC. It translates to CASREAGRVSSYEQYF.

This chain links TRBV6-5 with TRBJ2-2; D unclear. Germline values: CDR1 MNHEY, CDR2 SVGAGI. The V gene lost 8 bases and the J gene lost 4 bases, with 11 bases spanning the gap. CDR3 size: 13 residues. The CDR3, as DNA: TGTGCCAGCGGGAAGCCGGGCACCGGGGAGCTGTTTTTT. The encoded protein is CASGKPGTGELFF.

V and J are TRBV3-1 (or the pseudogene TRBV3-2) and TRBJ1-1; no firm D call. In germline, CDR1 is LGHDT, CDR2 YNNKEL (reference sequence). The V and J ends lost 1 base and 2 bases respectively, with 11 bases between them. CDR3 length: 15 amino acids. CDR3 coding DNA: TGTGCCAGCAGCCAAGGGGGAGGACTCAACACTGAAGCTTTCTTT. This sequence encodes CASSQGGGLNTEAFF.

The chain has TRBV11-2 and TRBJ2-1, with D maybe TRBD1 (6 bases). Looked up from germline, CDR1 is SGHAT and CDR2 is FQNNGV. V was cut by 2 bases and J by 7 bases, with 18 bases left in between. This CDR3 has 16 residues. The CDR3 spells CASSLQQGILRNEQFF. DNA of the CDR3: TGTGCCAGCAGCTTACAACAGGGCATCTTGAGGAATGAGCAGTTCTTC. Full variable domain (rest looked up from reference TRBV11-2 and TRBJ2-1): EAGVAQSPRYKIIEKRQSVAFWCNPISGHATLYWYQQILGQGPKLLIQFQNNGVVDDSQLPKDRFSAERLKGVDSTLKIQPAKLEDSAVYLCASSLQQGILRNEQFFGPGTRLTVL.

V usage is TRBV3-1 (or the pseudogene TRBV3-2) and J usage is TRBJ2-1; D perhaps matches TRBD2 (6 bases). The CDR3 spans 14 residues. CDR1 and CDR2 (germline): LGHDT, YNNKEL (reference sequence). Trimming removed 1 base at V and 9 bases at J, with 13 bases between. CDR3 nucleotides: TGTGCCAGCAGCCAAGGGACTATGTCGGGTGAGCAGTTCTTC. Residues: CASSQGTMSGEQFF.

The CDR3 sequence: CASSPVGAGANVLTF. The CDR3 DNA reads TGTGCCAGCAGTCCGGTCGGGGCTGGGGCCAACGTCCTGACTTTC. This chain connects TRBV28 to TRBJ2-6, with D possibly TRBD2 on 5 matching bases. Germline values: CDR1 MDHEN, CDR2 SYDVKM. V was shortened by 5 bases and J by 2 bases, with 10 bases between the two germline ends. The CDR3 is 15 residues long.

This chain connects TRBV5-4 to TRBJ2-7; 8 nucleotides align to TRBD2. The V segment lost 4 bases and the J segment 2 bases; nucleotides outside the gene matches: 8. CDR1 is SGHNT and CDR2 is YYREEE in the germline V gene (reference sequence). The CDR3 is 15 residues long. Here the CDR3 DNA reads TGTGCCAGCAGCCGGGGGGGCGGTAGAACCTACGAGCAGTACTTC. Residues: CASSRGGGRTYEQYF.